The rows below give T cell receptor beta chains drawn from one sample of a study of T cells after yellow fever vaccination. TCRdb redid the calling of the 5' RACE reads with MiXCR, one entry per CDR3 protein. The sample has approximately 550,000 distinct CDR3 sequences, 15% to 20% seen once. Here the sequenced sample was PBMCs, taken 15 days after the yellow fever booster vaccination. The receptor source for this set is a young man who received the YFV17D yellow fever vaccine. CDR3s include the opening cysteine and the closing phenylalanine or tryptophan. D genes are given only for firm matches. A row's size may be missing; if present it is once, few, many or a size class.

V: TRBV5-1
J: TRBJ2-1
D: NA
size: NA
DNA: TGCGCCAGCAGCTTGGAGTTGGCGCCGGCCCCGGTGCAGTTCTTC
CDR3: CASSLELAPAPVQFF

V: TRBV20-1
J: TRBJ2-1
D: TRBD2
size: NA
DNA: TGCAGTGCTAGAGATCCCACCCGGGCGGGAGGGTCCTACAATGAGCAGTTCTTC
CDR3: CSARDPTRAGGSYNEQFF

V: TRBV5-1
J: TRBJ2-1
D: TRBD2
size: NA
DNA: TGCGCCAGCAGCTTGTCTAGCGGGACCTCCTACAATGAGCAGTTCTTC
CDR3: CASSLSSGTSYNEQFF

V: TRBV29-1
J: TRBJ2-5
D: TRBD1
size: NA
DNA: TGCAGCACCGGGACAGTTGTAGAGACCCAGTACTTC
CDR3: CSTGTVVETQYF

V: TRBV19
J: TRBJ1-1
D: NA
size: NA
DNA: TGTGCCAGTAGTATCAGGGAGCGAGGCACTGAAGCTTTCTTT
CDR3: CASSIRERGTEAFF

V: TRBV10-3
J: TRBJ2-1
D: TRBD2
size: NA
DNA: TGTGCCATCGGAGGTCGTTCTAGCGGAACTTACAATGAGCAGTTCTTC
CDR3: CAIGGRSSGTYNEQFF

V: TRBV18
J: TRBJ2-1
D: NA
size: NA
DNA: TGTGCCAGCTCTCCGACGAAGGGCACGGGAAATGAGCAGTTCTTC
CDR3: CASSPTKGTGNEQFF

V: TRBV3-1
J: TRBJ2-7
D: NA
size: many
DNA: TGTGCCAGCAGCCAAGCTTCCTACGAGCAGTACTTC
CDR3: CASSQASYEQYF

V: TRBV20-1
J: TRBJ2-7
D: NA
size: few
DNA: TGCAGTGCTAGAGATTCATTCGGCAAGGTGGGACGCTCCTACGAGCAGTACTTC
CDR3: CSARDSFGKVGRSYEQYF

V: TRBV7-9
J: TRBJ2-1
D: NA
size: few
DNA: TGTGCCAGCAGCCCAGCAGGGGAGGCGAGCGGTAAGCTGGAGTTCTTC
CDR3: CASSPAGEASGKLEFF

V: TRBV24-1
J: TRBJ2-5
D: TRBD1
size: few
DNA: TGTGCCACCAGTGACGGGGACAGCCAAGAGACCCAGTACTTC
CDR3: CATSDGDSQETQYF

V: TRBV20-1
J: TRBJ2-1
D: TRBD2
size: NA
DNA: TGCAGTGCTAGTGATACTAGCGGGAGGGGCACCTATGGCGATGAGCAGTTCTTC
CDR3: CSASDTSGRGTYGDEQFF

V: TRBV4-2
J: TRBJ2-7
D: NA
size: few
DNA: TGTGCCAGCAGCCAAGATTTAGACGAGCAGTACTTC
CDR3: CASSQDLDEQYF

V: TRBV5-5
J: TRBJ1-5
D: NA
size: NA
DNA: TGTGCCAGCAGTCGAACATCCGTCCAGCCCCAGCATTTT
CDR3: CASSRTSVQPQHF

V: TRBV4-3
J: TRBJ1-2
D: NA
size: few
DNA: TGCGCCAGCAGCCAAGATGGATATGGCTACACCTTC
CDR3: CASSQDGYGYTF

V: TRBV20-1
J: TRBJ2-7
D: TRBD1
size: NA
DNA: TGCAGTGCACGTGGACAGGGGGAGAGTGGCGAGCAGTACTTC
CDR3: CSARGQGESGEQYF

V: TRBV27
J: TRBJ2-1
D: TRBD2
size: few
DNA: TGTGCCAGCAGTTTTTCTAGCGGGAGTGTTTACAATGAGCAGTTCTTC
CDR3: CASSFSSGSVYNEQFF

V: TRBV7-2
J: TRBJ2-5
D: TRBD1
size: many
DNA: TGTGCCAGCAGCTGGACAGGGCAAGAGACCCAGTACTTC
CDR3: CASSWTGQETQYF

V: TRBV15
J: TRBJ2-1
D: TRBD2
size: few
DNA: TGTGCCACCAGCACGCGTTTTAGCGGGAGGGCCAATGAGCAGTTCTTC
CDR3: CATSTRFSGRANEQFF

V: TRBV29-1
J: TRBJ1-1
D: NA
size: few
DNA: TGCAGCGTTGGGGACCTACGCGGGGTTGAAGCTTTCTTT
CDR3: CSVGDLRGVEAFF

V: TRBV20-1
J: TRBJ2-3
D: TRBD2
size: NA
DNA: TGCAGTGCTAGAGATCGGGGAGGGCCAGGAGATACGCAGTATTTT
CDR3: CSARDRGGPGDTQYF

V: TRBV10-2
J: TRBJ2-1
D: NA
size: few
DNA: TGCGCCAGCAGGGCCATGGGGGATGAGCAGTTCTTC
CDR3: CASRAMGDEQFF

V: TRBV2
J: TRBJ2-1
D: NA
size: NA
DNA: TGTGCCAGCTTTGGATCCGTCAATGAGCAGTTCTTC
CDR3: CASFGSVNEQFF

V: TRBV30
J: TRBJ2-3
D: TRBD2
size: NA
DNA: TGTGCCTGGGCCGGGCGGGAGCGTCATAGCACAGATACGCAGTATTTT
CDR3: CAWAGRERHSTDTQYF

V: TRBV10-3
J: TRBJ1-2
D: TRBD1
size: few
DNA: TGTGCCATCAGTACGTCACAGGGGGAGGATGGCTACACCTTC
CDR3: CAISTSQGEDGYTF

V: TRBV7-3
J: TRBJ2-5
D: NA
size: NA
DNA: TGTGCCAGCAGCCCTACTTACGGCGAGACCCAGTACTTC
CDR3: CASSPTYGETQYF

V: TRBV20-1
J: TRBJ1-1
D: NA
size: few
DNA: TGCAGTGCTCAGCCTCCGACGAACACTGAAGCTTTCTTT
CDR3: CSAQPPTNTEAFF

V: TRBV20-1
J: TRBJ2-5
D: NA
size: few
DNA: TGCAGTGCTAGGTGGGGGGAGACCCAGTACTTC
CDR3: CSARWGETQYF

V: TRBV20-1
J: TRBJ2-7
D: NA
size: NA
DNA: TGCAGTGGCCATAGGGAGAAGGTGGACGAGCAGTACTTC
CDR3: CSGHREKVDEQYF

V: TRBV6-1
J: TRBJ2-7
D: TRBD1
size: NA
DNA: TGTGCCAGCAGGTTTGGACAGGGTAGCGAGCAGTACTTC
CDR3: CASRFGQGSEQYF

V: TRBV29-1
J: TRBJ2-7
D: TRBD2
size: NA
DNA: TGCAGCGTTGAAGGCGGGACTAGAGCGAGTGAGCAGTACTTC
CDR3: CSVEGGTRASEQYF

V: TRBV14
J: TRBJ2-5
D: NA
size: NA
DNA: TGTGCCAGCAGCCAAGACAGGGGCTCTCTAGTCCAAGAGACCCAGTACTTC
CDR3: CASSQDRGSLVQETQYF

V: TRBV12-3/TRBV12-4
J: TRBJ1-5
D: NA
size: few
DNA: TGTGCCAGCACCCGGGACGGAGATCAGCCCCAGCATTTT
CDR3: CASTRDGDQPQHF

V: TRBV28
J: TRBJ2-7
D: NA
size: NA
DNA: TGTGCCAGCAGTTCGACGACGGTTGGGCAGTACTTC
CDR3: CASSSTTVGQYF

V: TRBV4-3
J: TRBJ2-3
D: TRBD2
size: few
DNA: TGCGCCAGCAGCCGTTGGCGGGAGTATAAAGATACGCAGTATTTT
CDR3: CASSRWREYKDTQYF

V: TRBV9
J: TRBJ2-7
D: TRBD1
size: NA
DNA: TGTGCCAGCAGCGTGGACGTCAGAGGGGGCACCTACGAGCAGTACTTC
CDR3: CASSVDVRGGTYEQYF

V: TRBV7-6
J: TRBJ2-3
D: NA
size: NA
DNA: TGTGCCAGCAGCTTATTTCGGGATACGCAGTATTTT
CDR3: CASSLFRDTQYF

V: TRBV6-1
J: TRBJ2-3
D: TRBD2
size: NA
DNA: TGTGCCAGCAGTGTAGGCGGGAGCTTCACAGATACGCAGTATTTT
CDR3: CASSVGGSFTDTQYF

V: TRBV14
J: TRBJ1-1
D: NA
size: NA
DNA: TGTGCCAGCAGCCAATCCCCTGGGGGGGGGACTGAAGCTTTCTTT
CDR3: CASSQSPGGGTEAFF

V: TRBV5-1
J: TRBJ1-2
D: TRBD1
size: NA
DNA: TGCGCCAGCAGCTCCGGGACAGGACTTAACTATGGCTACACCTTC
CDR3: CASSSGTGLNYGYTF

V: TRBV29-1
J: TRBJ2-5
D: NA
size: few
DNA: TGCAGCGTTGTACCTCGTCGGTCTCAAGGGACCCAGTACTTC
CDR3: CSVVPRRSQGTQYF

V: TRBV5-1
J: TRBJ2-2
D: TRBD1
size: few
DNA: TGCGCCAGCCGGACAGACAGGGTAACCGGGGAGCTGTTTTTT
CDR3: CASRTDRVTGELFF

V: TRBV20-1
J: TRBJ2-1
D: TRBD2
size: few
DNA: TGCAGTGCATCGGGACTAGCGGGAAAGAATGAGCAGTTCTTC
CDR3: CSASGLAGKNEQFF

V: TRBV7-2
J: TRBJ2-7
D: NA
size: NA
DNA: TGTGCCAGCAGCTTAGCACCGGGCCCCTACGAGCAGTACTTC
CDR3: CASSLAPGPYEQYF

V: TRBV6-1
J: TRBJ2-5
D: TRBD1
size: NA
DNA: TGTGCCTCAAATGTTCCGGGACAGCAAGAGACCCAGTACTTC
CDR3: CASNVPGQQETQYF

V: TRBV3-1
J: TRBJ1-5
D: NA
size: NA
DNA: TGTGCCAGCAGCCAAGATCCCTCGGGTGGCAATCAGCCCCAGCATTTT
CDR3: CASSQDPSGGNQPQHF

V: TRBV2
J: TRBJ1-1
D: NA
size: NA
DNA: TGTGCCAGCAGCGTCAGGGAAGAAGCTTTCTTT
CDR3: CASSVREEAFF

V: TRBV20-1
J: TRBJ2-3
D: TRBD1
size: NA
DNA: TGCAGTGCCTATATAGGACAGGGTCGCACAGATACGCAGTATTTT
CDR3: CSAYIGQGRTDTQYF

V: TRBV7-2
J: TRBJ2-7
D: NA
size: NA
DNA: TGTGCCAGCAGTCTCCTGGGCCAGGGCTATTCCGAGCAGTACTTC
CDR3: CASSLLGQGYSEQYF

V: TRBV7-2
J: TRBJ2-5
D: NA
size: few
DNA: TGTGCCAGCAGCTTTCGGACTACAGAGACCCAGTACTTC
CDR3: CASSFRTTETQYF

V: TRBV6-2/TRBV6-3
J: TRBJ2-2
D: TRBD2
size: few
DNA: TGTGCCAGCTGGTATCTCCTAGCGGGACGGGGCACCGGGGAGCTGTTTTTT
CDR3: CASWYLLAGRGTGELFF

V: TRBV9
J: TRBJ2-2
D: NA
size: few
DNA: TGTGCCAGCAGCGTAGCTCCGGGCAACACCGGGGAGCTGTTTTTT
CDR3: CASSVAPGNTGELFF

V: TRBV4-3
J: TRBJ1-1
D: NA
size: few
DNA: TGCGCCAGCAGCCAAGATTTGGACGCTGAAGCTTTCTTT
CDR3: CASSQDLDAEAFF

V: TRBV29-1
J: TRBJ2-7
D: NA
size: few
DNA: TGCAGCGTTGCCGGTAGCCAAAGCTACGAGCAGTACTTC
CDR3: CSVAGSQSYEQYF

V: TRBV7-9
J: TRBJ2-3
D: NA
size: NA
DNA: TGCGGCAGCACATGGGGGTTCACAGATACGCAGTATTTT
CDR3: CGSTWGFTDTQYF

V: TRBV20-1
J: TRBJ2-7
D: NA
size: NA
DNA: TGCAGTGCTCCTACCCGACTGGCTGGCGAGCAGTACTTC
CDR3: CSAPTRLAGEQYF

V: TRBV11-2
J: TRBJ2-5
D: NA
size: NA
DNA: TGTGCCAGCAGCTTATATGTTAGTGTGACCCAGTACTTC
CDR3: CASSLYVSVTQYF

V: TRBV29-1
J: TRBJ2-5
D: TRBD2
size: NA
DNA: TGCAGCGTTGCCCTGACTAGCGACCAAGAGACCCAGTACTTC
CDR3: CSVALTSDQETQYF

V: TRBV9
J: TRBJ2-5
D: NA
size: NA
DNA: TGTGCCAGCAGCGTCACGGGACTCCCACCAGTAGAGACCCAGTACTTC
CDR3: CASSVTGLPPVETQYF